The rows below give T cell receptor beta chains drawn from one sample of a study of blood T cells in healthy people across ages. TCRdb re-analysed the 5' RACE reads in MiXCR, keeping a single row per CDR3 protein. The table lists 380,000 or so distinct CDR3 sequences, about 52% of them singletons. Sequenced: blood. Every receptor here comes from a man in his sixties in good health. Both conserved end residues are part of each CDR3. D genes are given only for firm matches. Size values are once, few and many counts, or a class for expanded clones, and some rows have none.

J gene	clone size	D gene	V gene	CDR3 DNA	CDR3 protein
TRBJ1-2	many	NA	TRBV6-1	TGTGCCAGCAGTGAAGATCGGAGGGGCTACACCTTC	CASSEDRRGYTF
TRBJ1-4	NA	NA	TRBV2	TGTGCCAGCAACCACAGACAAAATGAAAAACTGTTTTTT	CASNHRQNEKLFF
TRBJ1-2	NA	NA	TRBV28	TGTGCCAGCAGTCCGACTACTAACTATGGCTACACCTTC	CASSPTTNYGYTF
TRBJ2-1	NA	TRBD2	TRBV6-6	TGTGCCAGCAGTTACTCCCGGGGGGGACTCAACAATGAGCAGTTCTTC	CASSYSRGGLNNEQFF
TRBJ1-2	many	TRBD1	TRBV28	TGTGCCAGCAGTCCCCTCCGGACAGGGAGAGGATATGGCTACACCTTC	CASSPLRTGRGYGYTF
TRBJ2-1	NA	TRBD2	TRBV14	TGTGCCAGCAGCCCCACTAGCGGGGGGGGCAATGAGCAGTTCTTC	CASSPTSGGGNEQFF
TRBJ2-7	NA	NA	TRBV20-1	TGCAGTGCTACTGACGGTTACTACGAGCAGTACTTC	CSATDGYYEQYF
TRBJ2-1	NA	NA	TRBV2	TGTGCCAGCACAGGGGAGCTGTACAATGAGCAGTTCTTC	CASTGELYNEQFF
TRBJ2-6	NA	NA	TRBV6-2/TRBV6-3	TGTGCCAGCAGTTTCCCTCCGGGAAGGACACAGTCTGGGGCCAACGTCCTGACTTTC	CASSFPPGRTQSGANVLTF
TRBJ2-6	once	NA	TRBV12-3/TRBV12-4	TGTGCCATTTTCCCGCCCGGGGATGGGGCCAACGTCCTGACTTTC	CAIFPPGDGANVLTF
TRBJ2-1	NA	TRBD2	TRBV29-1	TGCAGCGTAGCCCAGGGGGCGGCTAGCGGGAGGGCCATGGATGAGCAGTTCTTC	CSVAQGAASGRAMDEQFF
TRBJ2-1	NA	NA	TRBV6-1	TGTGCCAGCAGTGAAGGGAGTGGACAGCCCTACAATGAGCAGTTCTTC	CASSEGSGQPYNEQFF
TRBJ2-5	NA	NA	TRBV6-2/TRBV6-3	TGTGCCAGCAGTCCAGTACCGGGGGCCTTCCAAGAGACCCAGTACTTC	CASSPVPGAFQETQYF
TRBJ2-1	NA	NA	TRBV29-1	TGCAGCGTTAGCAACGGGTTAGAGAATGAGCAGTTCTTC	CSVSNGLENEQFF
TRBJ2-7	NA	TRBD1	TRBV2	TGTGCCAGCATTACAGGGGGCTACGAGCAGTACTTC	CASITGGYEQYF
TRBJ1-1	NA	TRBD1	TRBV3-1	TGTGCCAGCAGCCCCAGGGACAGGAGGGTCACTGAAGCTTTCTTT	CASSPRDRRVTEAFF
TRBJ2-5	NA	NA	TRBV7-7	TGTGCTAGCAGCGCGTCGGTCGTCGGGACCCAGTACTTC	CASSASVVGTQYF